The 4 T cell receptor beta chains in this list originate from one sample, sequenced in a study of blood T cells in healthy people across ages. Together with a sample-barcoded 5' primer, a J-beta primer mix was included in a second PCR lasting roughly 6 to 12 cycles. From the 5' RACE reads, TCRdb called clonotypes with MiXCR, one entry per CDR3 protein. This sample yields approximately 820,000 distinct CDR3 sequences, of which approximately 48% are seen a single time; approximately 19% belongs to the top ten. Sequences were obtained from blood. All receptors come from a man in his fifties or sixties in good health.

This rearrangement joins TRBV10-1 to TRBJ2-3, with a possible D match to TRBD1 (5 bases). The V gene lost 4 bases and the J gene lost 3 bases, with 11 bases spanning the gap. This CDR3 has 14 residues. The germline V gene has CDR1 WNHNN and CDR2 SYGVQD (reference sequence). The CDR3 here is CASSVRGWTDTQYF. CDR3 bases: TGCGCCAGCAGTGTAAGGGGTTGGACAGATACGCAGTATTTT.

V and J are TRBV3-1 and TRBJ2-3; TRBD1 agrees at 8 bases. In germline, CDR1 is LGHDT, CDR2 YNNKEL (reference sequence). CDR3 length: 17 residues. After removal of 4 bases from V and 0 bases from J, the junction contained 9 bases not matched to a gene. CDR3 DNA sequence: TGTGCCAGCAGCCGCCTGGGGACAGGAGCTAGCACAGATACGCAGTATTTT. The encoded protein is CASSRLGTGASTDTQYF.

As for this clonotype: The junction departs from germline at one end; a sequencing error may be responsible. The chain joins TRBV9 to TRBJ2-2, with D possibly matching TRBD2 (6 bases). This CDR3 contains 17 residues. Germline assignment: CDR1 SGDLS and CDR2 YYNGEE. The CDR3 sequence: CASSVVAGSLLSGELFF. The CDR3, as DNA: TGTGCCAGCAGTGTAGTCGCGGGATCTCTGCTCTCCGGGGAGCTGTTTTTT.

This clonotype turned up a few times. This chain links TRBV7-9 with TRBJ1-2; TRBD1 might be the D (5 bases). Germline CDR1 reads SEHNR; CDR2 reads FQNEAQ (reference sequence). V was cut by 4 bases and J by 8 bases, with 17 bases left in between. There are 14 residues in the CDR3. For the CDR3, the DNA is TGTGCCAGCAGCTCGTCGATGGGGACGAGGGGCTACACCTTC. It yields the protein CASSSSMGTRGYTF.